Listed below are T cell receptor beta chains from one sample, sequenced in a study of blood T cell repertoires in COVID-19. The protocol was immunoSEQ multiplex PCR, while the TCRdb copy is restricted to in-frame clones and leaves out a portion. The sample records about 78,000 clones, more than 75% being singletons. Sequenced input: peripheral blood. These receptors all stem from a man aged 45-60 years with active or convalescent COVID-19. The CDR3 runs from the conserved cysteine through the conserved F or W.

TRBV30 | 14 | CAWSTVSGANVLTF
TRBV6-5 | 14 | CASSTRAGEGGYTF
TRBV7-2 | 15 | CASSLAPGVRNTIYF
TRBV7-9 | 15 | CASSLELAGLNEQFF
TRBV7-2 | 14 | CASSLVGRAYEQYF
TRBV5-1 | 16 | CASSLDPGLFNSPLHF
TRBV7-2 | 11 | CASSHNYGYTF
TRBV6-5 | 14 | CASTRDIDNSPLHF
TRBV19 | 15 | CASSIEGQSTDTQYF
TRBV18 | 15 | CASSSDRDSWSPLHF
TRBV18 | 14 | CASSPLGKGYEQYF
TRBV5-6 | 15 | CASSTRDRGRETQYF
TRBV5-1 | 15 | CASSPAGRSNQPQHF
TRBV15 | 18 | CATSLPAQGAGYQETQYF
TRBV7-6 | 15 | CASSLGQGGYNEQFF
TRBV5-1 | 15 | CASSFAQGSYNEQFF
TRBV19 | 13 | CASSSGTGNTIYF
TRBV28 | 17 | CASLTRDTQNLWETQYF
TRBV10-3 | 15 | CAISGEQGALETQYF
TRBV18 | 15 | CASSPNRGIQETQYF
TRBV6-5 | 16 | CASSYSGLAAQETQYF
TRBV5-1 | 15 | CASSLALTGNTEAFF
TRBV11-2 | 14 | CASSLDSVQETQYF
TRBV28 | 11 | CASSQDYGYTF
TRBV18 | 14 | CASSLLDTEGTQYF
TRBV6-2/TRBV6-3 | 15 | CASSYSGQGPSPLHF
TRBV5-8 | 15 | CASSKYYRGTDTQYF
TRBV5-4 | 16 | CASSLARGGWGETQYF
TRBV4-1 | 17 | CASSHSQGAYSNQPQHF
TRBV7-2 | 17 | CASSLGQGKSSYNEQFF
TRBV6-6 | 16 | CASSSEPGQGPGTQYF
TRBV4-1 | 15 | CASSHGSGGNYGYTF
TRBV29-1 | 13 | CSVVRSGEETQYF
TRBV9 | 16 | CASSVSGGARADTQYF
TRBV7-2 | 15 | CASSSSTVLNTEAFF
TRBV7-9 | 17 | CASSRFEGVDPSLEAFF
TRBV2 | 15 | CASSETSGGRNEQFF
TRBV4-1 | 17 | CASSQDSYGATNEKLFF
TRBV28 | 15 | CASSLPGQGRETQYF
TRBV7-8 | 15 | CASSLGTGLNSPLHF
TRBV6-5 | 13 | CASTVDRADEQFF
TRBV10-3 | 15 | CAISTGGTANTEAFF
TRBV2 | 15 | CASAVTSGGGETQYF
TRBV6-5 | 13 | CASTRGGIYGYTF
TRBV5-1 | 15 | CASSFGLLMNTEAFF
TRBV28 | 15 | CASSLSGVANYGYTF
TRBV6-5 | 13 | CASSYDNNYGYTF
TRBV20-1 | 11 | CSAATSGEQFF
TRBV7-2 | 14 | CASSLGDSRYGYTF